This T cell receptor beta chain emerged from a study of beta chain features in type 1 diabetes. A word on this clone: Antigen: not known.

CD4+ naive, central memory, regulatory and stem cell-like memory subsets were isolated by sorting on CD45RO/CCR7/CD25/CD127/CD95/CD27. V was pared by 4 bases and J by 8 bases, with 14 bases of the junction left unmatched. Per germline, CDR1 SGHNT and CDR2 YYREEE (reference sequence). The CDR3 totals 15 residues. Findings and limits, study-wide: The study found that naive, central memory and Treg TCRB repertoires appeared more similar in patients than in healthy donors. In type 1 diabetes patients, VDJ junctions had fewer insertions; deletions at these junctions were more frequent. TCRB CDR3s from Type 1 diabetes patients were moderately but significantly shorter in all four CD4+ subsets.

Isolated RNA was reverse transcribed in full, so expressed TCRB transcripts were sequenced. The table came from immunoSEQ multiplex PCR; TCRdb's copy has only in-frame clones and leaves some out. This table holds more than 120,000 clones, about 13% found once. The chain employs TRBV5-4 and TRBJ1-1; 7 positions match TRBD1. Sequences were obtained from central memory CD4+ T cells from blood. This TCR came from a man between 18 and 29 years old with type 1 diabetes. As DNA, the CDR3 is TGTGCCAGCAGCCGTCTAGACTTAGGGACAGAAGAAGCTTTCTTT. Translation gives CASSRLDLGTEEAFF.